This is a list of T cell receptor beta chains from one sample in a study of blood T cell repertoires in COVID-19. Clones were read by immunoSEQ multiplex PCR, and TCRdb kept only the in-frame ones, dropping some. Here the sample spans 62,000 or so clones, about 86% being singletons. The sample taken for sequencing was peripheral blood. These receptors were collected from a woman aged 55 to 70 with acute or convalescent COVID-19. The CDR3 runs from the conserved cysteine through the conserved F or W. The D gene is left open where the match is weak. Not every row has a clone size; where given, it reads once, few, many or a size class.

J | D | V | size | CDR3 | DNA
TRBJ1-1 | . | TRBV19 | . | CASSTPSLNTEAFF | TGTGCCAGTAGTACCCCCAGTCTGAACACTGAAGCTTTCTTT
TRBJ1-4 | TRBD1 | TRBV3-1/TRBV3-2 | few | CASSPGQNRNEKLFF | TGTGCCAGCAGCCCGGGACAGAACCGGAATGAAAAACTGTTTTTT
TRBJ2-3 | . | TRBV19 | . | CASSIPTEGLWLTDTQYF | TGTGCCAGTAGTATCCCCACAGAAGGACTTTGGCTCACAGATACGCAGTATTTT
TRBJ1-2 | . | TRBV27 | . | CASSLYGREMDGYTF | TGTGCCAGCAGTTTATATGGCAGGGAAATGGATGGCTACACCTTC
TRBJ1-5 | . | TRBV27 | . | CASSLSMTGSGKDQPQHF | TGTGCCAGCAGTTTATCGATGACAGGTTCCGGAAAGGATCAGCCCCAGCATTTT
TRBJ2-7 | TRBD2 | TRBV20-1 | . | CSASVLAGASYEQYF | TGCAGTGCTAGTGTTCTAGCGGGGGCCTCCTACGAGCAGTACTTC
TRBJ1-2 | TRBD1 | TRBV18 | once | CASSDQGASDYTF | TGTGCCAGCTCGGATCAGGGGGCGTCGGACTACACCTTC
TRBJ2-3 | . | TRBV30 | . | CAWSLARRPDTQYF | TGTGCCTGGTCCTTAGCAAGGCGCCCAGATACGCAGTATTTT
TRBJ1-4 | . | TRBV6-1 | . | CASSERAAIEKLFF | TGTGCCAGCAGTGAGCGGGCTGCGATAGAAAAACTGTTTTTT
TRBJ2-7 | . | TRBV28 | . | CASSQAKYEQYF | TGTGCCAGCAGCCAAGCGAAGTACGAGCAGTACTTC
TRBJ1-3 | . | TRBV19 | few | CASTRFSTGNTIYF | TGTGCCAGTACGAGGTTTTCGACTGGAAACACCATATATTTT
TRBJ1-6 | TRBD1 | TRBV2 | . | CASRTGADNSPLHF | TGTGCCAGCAGGACAGGGGCCGATAATTCACCCCTCCACTTT
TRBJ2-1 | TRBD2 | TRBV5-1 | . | CASSFATSGINEQFF | TGCGCCAGCAGTTTCGCGACTAGCGGGATCAATGAGCAGTTCTTC
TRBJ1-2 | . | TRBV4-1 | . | CASSHVRGANYGYTF | TGCGCCAGCAGCCATGTCAGGGGAGCTAACTATGGCTACACCTTC
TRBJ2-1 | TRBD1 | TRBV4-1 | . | CASSEFSTGYNEQFF | TGCGCCAGCAGCGAGTTTTCGACAGGGTACAATGAGCAGTTCTTC
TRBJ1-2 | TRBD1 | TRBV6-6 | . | CASSQWTGSDGYTF | TGTGCCAGCAGTCAGTGGACAGGCTCCGATGGCTACACCTTC
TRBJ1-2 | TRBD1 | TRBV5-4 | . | CASSARDRVGRGYTF | TGTGCCAGCAGCGCCAGGGACAGGGTGGGGCGGGGCTACACCTTC
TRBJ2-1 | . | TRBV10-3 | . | CAISESTGNNEQFF | TGTGCCATCAGTGAATCTACAGGAAACAATGAGCAGTTCTTC
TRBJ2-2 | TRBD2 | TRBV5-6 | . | CASSSTTSGRYTGELFF | TGTGCCAGCAGTTCAACGACTAGCGGGCGTTACACCGGGGAGCTGTTTTTT
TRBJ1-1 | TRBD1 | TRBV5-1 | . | CASRRSTGENTEAFF | TGCGCCAGCAGACGATCGACAGGGGAAAACACTGAAGCTTTCTTT
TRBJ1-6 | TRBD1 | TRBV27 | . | CATRGGTVNSPLHF | TGTGCCACCCGAGGGGGGACAGTAAATTCACCCCTCCACTTT
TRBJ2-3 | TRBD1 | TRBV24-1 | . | CATSDWGQTSTDTQYF | TGTGCCACCAGTGATTGGGGACAGACTAGCACAGATACGCAGTATTTT